The 29 T cell receptor beta chains presented below share a single source sample, sequenced in a study of cytomegalovirus exposure and HLA in healthy donors. The study ran its PCR with 60 Vbeta and 13 Jbeta primers. Using immunoSEQ multiplex PCR, the repertoire was profiled, and TCRdb retains in-frame clones only, with some absent. Of 200,000 or so clones listed, 84% are singletons. What was sequenced was PBMCs. The receptors come from a boy between 10 and 17 years old in good health and CMV-seronegative.

This clone was seen more than once but under ten times. The chain employs TRBV25-1 and TRBJ2-6; TRBD1 might be the D (7 bases). Germline loops: CDR1 MGHDK, CDR2 SYGVNS. The V end was cut by 3 bases, the J end by 1 base, with 13 bases between. The CDR3 runs to 17 residues. The CDR3: CASSDETGTSGANVLTF. CDR3 in DNA: TGTGCCAGCAGTGACGAGACAGGGACTTCTGGGGCCAACGTCCTGACTTTC.

V gene TRBV7-9 combines with J gene TRBJ1-1; no firm D call. CDR1 and CDR2 from the germline V gene are SEHNR and FQNEAQ (reference sequence). The CDR3 consists of 12 residues. Trimming took off 2 bases at V and 5 bases at J, with 6 bases between the two ends. CDR3: CASSLIITEAFF. CDR3 DNA: TGTGCCAGCAGCTTAATTATAACTGAAGCTTTCTTT.

The rearrangement joins TRBV27 to TRBJ2-2, with a possible D match to TRBD2 (5 bases). V lost 1 base and J 1 base, leaving 13 bases between the germline ends. The CDR3 loop spans 17 amino acids. CDR1 is MNHEY and CDR2 is SMNVEV in the germline V gene (reference sequence). DNA of the CDR3: TGTGCCAGCAGTTTATTGGGTTCCGGAGGGAACACCGGGGAGCTGTTTTTT. Encoded protein: CASSLLGSGGNTGELFF.

The chain carries TRBV7-9 and TRBJ1-1, with D possibly being TRBD1 (6 bases). The CDR3 contains 15 residues. Trimming took off 1 base at V and 0 bases at J, with 9 bases between the two ends. Germline CDR1 reads SEHNR; CDR2 reads FQNEAQ (reference sequence). For the CDR3, the DNA is TGTGCCAGCAGCTTAGACAGGGCACTGAACACTGAAGCTTTCTTT. This gives the protein CASSLDRALNTEAFF.

The chain recombines TRBV30 with TRBJ1-1; D ambiguous. The V end lost 6 bases, the J end lost 1 base, and 9 bases lay between the germline ends. This CDR3 spans 12 amino acids. Germline CDR1 and CDR2: GTSNPN and SVGIG (reference sequence). This chain's CDR3 is CACLPRNTEAFF. For the CDR3, the DNA is TGTGCCTGTCTCCCTCGGAACACTGAAGCTTTCTTT.

The V and J genes are TRBV21-1 and TRBJ2-1; TRBD1 is the table's D call and was not checked against the DNA. TRBV21-1 is described as a pseudogene. The CDR3 is 13 residues long. The CDR3 nucleotides read TGTGCCAGCAGCAGGCCCTCTCGCAATGAGCAGTTCTTC. It yields the protein CASSRPSRNEQFF.

The chain uses TRBV5-1 and TRBJ2-7; no reliable D call. This CDR3 has 16 amino acids. V shed 0 bases and J shed 1 base, with 14 bases lying between them. Germline V gene data show CDR1 as SGHRS and CDR2 as YFSETQ. The CDR3 DNA sequence: TGCGCCAGCAGCTTGGATCCGGTGTCTGTATCCTACGAGCAGTACTTC. Protein product: CASSLDPVSVSYEQYF.

The chain combines TRBV28 with TRBJ2-7; 7 nucleotides agree with TRBD1. Germline CDR1 and CDR2: MDHEN and SYDVKM. The junction had 9 bases not matched to a gene; V was cut back by 7 bases and J by 3 bases. This CDR3 has 14 amino acids. The CDR3 DNA sequence: TGTGCCAGCAAACAAGGGGGCAAGGGCTACGAGCAGTACTTC. This gives the protein CASKQGGKGYEQYF. Complete variable domain (other parts from reference TRBV28 and TRBJ2-7): DVKVTQSSRYLVKRTGEKVFLECVQDMDHENMFWYRQDPGLGLRLIYFSYDVKMKEKGDIPEGYSVSREKKERFSLILESASTNQTSMYLCASKQGGKGYEQYFGPGTRLTVT.

The gene calls are TRBV10-1 and TRBJ2-7, with TRBD1 matching over 8 bases. Trimming removed 8 bases from V and 6 bases from J; junction bases left unmatched: 3. Germline CDR1 WNHNN, CDR2 SYGVQD (reference sequence). CDR3 length equals 11 residues. This chain's CDR3 is CASPTGGEQYF. The CDR3 DNA sequence: TGCGCCAGCCCCACAGGGGGCGAGCAGTACTTC.

The rearrangement joins TRBV2 to TRBJ1-1, with 7 bases that match TRBD1. Germline V CDR1 and CDR2: SNHLY, FYNNEI. This CDR3 spans 13 amino acids. V lost 8 bases and J lost 4; bases outside the gene matches: 7. In DNA, the CDR3 is TGTGCCAGCGAGGGGGCGCGGGGCACTGAAGCTTTCTTT. Encoded protein: CASEGARGTEAFF.

This CDR3 is CASSPRVGEQFF. The CDR3 DNA reads TGTGCCAGCAGCCCCAGGGTGGGTGAGCAGTTCTTC. The chain employs TRBV7-3 and TRBJ2-1, with D tentatively TRBD1 (5 bases). The CDR3 runs to 12 residues. Germline assignment: CDR1 SGHTA and CDR2 FQGTGA. V gave up 5 bases and J gave up 9 bases, with 11 bases separating them. Full variable domain (outside the CDR3, taken from reference TRBV7-3 and TRBJ2-1): GAGVSQTPSNKVTEKGKYVELRCDPISGHTALYWYRQSLGQGPEFLIYFQGTGAADDSGLPNDRFFAVRPEGSVSTLKIQRTERGDSAVYLCASSPRVGEQFFGPGTRLTVL.

The chain recombines TRBV6-6 with TRBJ1-1; D unresolved. Germline loops: CDR1 MNHNY, CDR2 SVGAGI (reference sequence). The germline V and J ends were trimmed by 7 bases and 6 bases, with 15 bases remaining between them. The CDR3 runs 13 residues. CDR3 DNA: TGTGCCAGCACGTCGTTGCGGACTCCTGAAGCTTTCTTT. Protein product: CASTSLRTPEAFF.

This chain joins TRBV5-1 and TRBJ2-7; 7 bases align to TRBD1. CDR3 size: 13 residues. CDR1 is SGHRS, CDR2 YFSETQ, per germline. The V gene end was trimmed by 5 bases and the J gene end by 0 bases; junction bases not matched to a gene: 2. Written as DNA, the CDR3 is TGCGCCAGCAGAGGGGACAGCTCCTACGAGCAGTACTTC. Its translation is CASRGDSSYEQYF.

This chain joins TRBV30 and TRBJ1-4; TRBD1 is a possible D gene (6 bases). V lost 1 base to trimming and J lost 4 bases, with 10 bases between them. Per the germline V gene, CDR1 is GTSNPN and CDR2 is SVGIG (reference sequence). CDR3 length: 14 residues. The CDR3 loop reads CAWSAGQLNEKLFF. DNA for the CDR3: TGTGCCTGGAGTGCCGGACAGCTTAATGAAAAACTGTTTTTT.

This clone was counted only a few times. The V gene is TRBV6-6, the J gene TRBJ2-1; perhaps TRBD1 as D (6 bases). The ends were cut back, 5 bases at V and 8 bases at J, with 13 bases in the middle. Germline V gene sequence: CDR1 MNHNY, CDR2 SVGAGI (reference sequence). This CDR3 region has 13 residues. This CDR3 reads CASSNRVFDEQFF. In DNA form, the CDR3 reads TGTGCCAGCAGTAACAGGGTATTCGATGAGCAGTTCTTC.

The chain is built from TRBV5-4 and TRBJ2-3; 10 bases line up with TRBD1. Germline V gene sequence: CDR1 SGHNT, CDR2 YYREEE (reference sequence). J was trimmed by 3 bases and V by 5 bases; bases with no gene match: 9. This CDR3 has 16 amino acids. The CDR3 nucleotides read TGTGCCAGCAGTTACGGGACAGGGGTGACAACAGATACGCAGTATTTT. This gives the protein CASSYGTGVTTDTQYF.

For this clone: One end of the junction is discordant with germline, which a read error may explain. This chain joins TRBV7-9 and TRBJ2-1, with D perhaps matching TRBD2 (5 bases). Germline assignment: CDR1 SEHNR and CDR2 FQNEAQ (reference sequence). This CDR3 is 12 amino acids long. The CDR3 nucleotides are TGTTCCAGCAGCGACCACGCGGACTGGTTGTTCTTC. This sequence encodes CSSSDHADWLFF. The entire variable domain, with the rest obtained from reference TRBV7-9 and TRBJ2-1, is as follows: DTGVSQNPRHKITKRGQNVTFRCDPISEHNRLYWYRQTLGQGPEFLTYFQNEAQLEKSRLLSDRFSAERPKGSFSTLEIQRTEQGDSAMYLCSSSDHADWLFFGPGTRLTVL.

V is TRBV10-3 and J is TRBJ2-3, with 8 bases fitting TRBD2. CDR1 and CDR2 (germline): ENHRY, SYGVKD. The CDR3 sequence is 15 residues long. V lost 8 bases and J lost 1; bases outside the gene matches: 8. The DNA of the CDR3 is TGTGCCATCGGAGAAGGACTAGCCGGCACAGATACGCAGTATTTT. It codes for CAIGEGLAGTDTQYF.

This clone occurred once. V usage is TRBV5-1 and J usage is TRBJ2-1; 7 bases agree with TRBD1. The J segment lost 7 bases and the V segment lost 0 bases, leaving 4 bases of the junction unmatched. Germline CDR1 SGHRS, CDR2 YFSETQ. The CDR3 sequence is 14 residues long. DNA of the CDR3: TGCGCCAGCAGCTTGGCCGGGACAGCTAATGAGCAGTTCTTC. Protein: CASSLAGTANEQFF.

To note about this clone: The sample has other DNA sequences that encode this CDR3 too. CDR3 in amino acids: CASSFRGNEQFF. Here the CDR3 DNA reads TGTGCCAGCAGTTTCCGAGGCAATGAGCAGTTCTTC. The chain uses TRBV27 and TRBJ2-1; no firm D call. V dropped 3 bases and J dropped 6 bases, with 6 bases sitting between them. The germline gives CDR1 MNHEY, CDR2 SMNVEV (reference sequence). The CDR3 totals 12 residues.

The genes are TRBV7-2 and TRBJ2-3, with 14 positions matching TRBD2. CDR1 and CDR2 from the germline V gene are SGHTA and FQGNSA. This CDR3 region has 16 residues. The trim removed 7 bases at V and 6 bases at J, leaving 9 bases unmatched. CDR3 amino acids: CASIPPGLAGDDTQYF. The CDR3, as DNA: TGTGCCAGCATCCCGCCGGGACTAGCGGGAGACGATACGCAGTATTTT.

The chain has TRBV7-8 and TRBJ2-1; TRBD2 is a possible D gene (5 bases). V lost 1 base and J lost 7, with 8 bases in between. This CDR3 spans 13 amino acids. Germline V lookup: CDR1 SGHVS, CDR2 FQNEAQ. The CDR3 DNA reads as TGTGCCAGCAGCTTAGGTCCGGGGAATGAGCAGTTCTTC. This sequence encodes CASSLGPGNEQFF. The full variable domain, with the rest looked up from reference TRBV7-8 and TRBJ2-1, is GAGVSQSPRYKVAKRGQDVALRCDPISGHVSLFWYQQALGQGPEFLTYFQNEAQLDKSGLPSDRFFAERPEGSVSTLKIQRTQQEDSAVYLCASSLGPGNEQFFGPGTRLTVL.

The chain has TRBV2 and TRBJ2-7; 7 bases map to TRBD2. The germline CDR1 and CDR2 sequences are SNHLY and FYNNEI. V lost 2 bases to trimming and J lost 4 bases; unmatched junction nucleotides: 8. The CDR3 runs 15 residues. The CDR3 bases are TGTGCCAGCAGTGAATTTACTAGCGAAATATACGAGCAGTACTTC. Protein: CASSEFTSEIYEQYF.

V and J are TRBV5-1 and TRBJ2-5, with D uncertain. Germline V CDR1 and CDR2: SGHRS, YFSETQ. This CDR3 contains 16 residues. V lost 3 bases and J lost 1, with 16 bases in between. This chain's CDR3 is CASSSTVRARQETQYF. DNA of the CDR3: TGCGCCAGCAGCTCAACGGTCCGAGCTCGCCAAGAGACCCAGTACTTC. The full variable domain, completed using reference TRBV5-1 and TRBJ2-5, is KAGVTQTPRYLIKTRGQQVTLSCSPISGHRSVSWYQQTPGQGLQFLFEYFSETQRNKGNFPGRFSGRQFSNSRSEMNVSTLELGDSALYLCASSSTVRARQETQYFGPGTRLLVL.

The chain joins TRBV30 to TRBJ2-5; TRBD1 aligns across 10 bases. The CDR3 totals 14 residues. Unmatched junction bases numbered 5, after V lost 2 bases and J lost 5 bases. Germline lookup yields CDR1 GTSNPN and CDR2 SVGIG (reference sequence). The CDR3 region is CAWSRDRGRETQYF. The CDR3 nucleotides read TGTGCCTGGAGTCGGGACAGGGGTCGGGAGACCCAGTACTTC.

V and J are TRBV13 and TRBJ2-1; 7 nucleotides align to TRBD2. The CDR3 is 17 amino acids. The junction had 16 bases not matched to a gene; V was cut back by 4 bases and J by 7 bases. Germline V lookup: CDR1 PRHDT, CDR2 FYEKMQ (reference sequence). The CDR3 spells CASSWGLPLNIGNEQFF. CDR3 coding DNA: TGTGCCAGCAGCTGGGGACTACCTCTCAATATTGGGAATGAGCAGTTCTTC.

The V call is TRBV19, the J call TRBJ1-2; TRBD1 might be the D (5 bases). The CDR3 covers 14 residues. The germline V gene has CDR1 LNHDA and CDR2 SQIVND (reference sequence). V lost 1 base to trimming and J lost 8 bases, with 14 bases between them. The CDR3, as DNA: TGTGCCAGTAGTATAGTTGGCAGGGATTACGGCTACACCTTC. It yields the protein CASSIVGRDYGYTF.

CDR3 nucleotide sequence: TGTGCCAGCAGCTTGCATGCTGGGGGGGGCCTTAATCAGCCCCAGCATTTT. Amino acids: CASSLHAGGGLNQPQHF. The chain couples TRBV11-2 to TRBJ1-5; perhaps TRBD1 as D (6 bases). The CDR3 extends over 17 amino acids. Trimming took 3 bases from V and 4 from J, leaving 19 bases between them. Germline-derived CDR1 and CDR2 are SGHAT and FQNNGV.

The genes are TRBV6-5 and TRBJ1-5; D possibly corresponds to TRBD1 (5 bases). The V gene's germline CDR1 is MNHEY and CDR2 SVGAGI. Deletions cut 5 bases from V and 7 bases from J, with 15 bases between. The CDR3 totals 14 residues. The CDR3 spells CASSRGRIEQPQHF. The CDR3 nucleotides read TGTGCCAGCAGTAGGGGCAGGATTGAGCAGCCCCAGCATTTT.